The 5 T cell receptor beta chains listed next were all sequenced from one sample in a study of cytomegalovirus exposure and HLA in healthy donors. The assay was immunoSEQ multiplex PCR, and TCRdb's table has in-frame clones only and misses some. The repertoire holds around 190,000 clones, about 83% seen once, with roughly 1.5% in the top ten. Sequences were obtained from PBMCs. Receptors originate from a woman between 18 and 30 years old in good health and CMV-seronegative.

V gene TRBV4-1 combines with J gene TRBJ1-4, with TRBD1 as a possible D gene (5 bases). Germline assignment: CDR1 MGHRA and CDR2 YSYEKL. V lost 8 bases and J lost 6, with 22 bases in between. The CDR3 spans 16 residues. In DNA, the CDR3 is TGCGCCAGCCGGCACCTCGGGACTCGGGTATATGAAAAACTGTTTTTT. Protein product: CASRHLGTRVYEKLFF.

V gene TRBV5-1 combines with J gene TRBJ2-7; a weak D match, TRBD2 (7 bases). The CDR3 totals 15 residues. Trimming removed 0 bases at V and 4 bases at J, with 14 bases between. The germline gives CDR1 SGHRS, CDR2 YFSETQ. CDR3 residues: CASSLDGGGAYEQYF. CDR3 coding DNA: TGCGCCAGCAGCTTGGATGGTGGGGGGGCGTACGAGCAGTACTTC.

The rearrangement links TRBV29-1 to TRBJ1-3; D remains unclear. Trimming left V 1 base short and J 8 bases short, with 24 bases between. Germline-derived CDR1 and CDR2 are SQVTM and ANQGSEA. This CDR3 has 17 amino acids. The CDR3 is CSVEGRPPTQSLDTIYF. CDR3 nucleotides: TGCAGCGTTGAAGGCCGTCCCCCAACGCAAAGCTTAGACACCATATATTTT. Filled out from reference TRBV29-1 and TRBJ1-3, the complete variable domain reads SAVISQKPSRDICQRGTSLTIQCQVDSQVTMMFWYRQQPGQSLTLIATANQGSEATYESGFVIDKFPISRPNLTFSTLTVSNMSPEDSSIYLCSVEGRPPTQSLDTIYFGEGSWLTVV.

This sequence joins TRBV6-1 and TRBJ1-2; 8 nucleotides agree with TRBD1. This CDR3 is built from 14 residues. J gave up 7 bases and V 0 bases, and 4 bases lay outside the gene matches. Per germline, CDR1 MNHNS and CDR2 SASEGT. This chain's CDR3 is CASSEAVQGVGYTF. CDR3 coding DNA: TGTGCCAGCAGTGAAGCGGTACAGGGGGTTGGCTACACCTTC.

Comment on this clone: Additional DNA sequences in this sample encode the identical CDR3. The chain couples TRBV5-1 to TRBJ1-1; no clear D gene. CDR1 and CDR2 from the germline V gene are SGHRS and YFSETQ. The CDR3 runs to 13 residues. V lost 1 base to trimming and J lost 0 bases, with 4 bases between them. The CDR3 nucleotides read TGCGCCAGCAGCTTGACTGTGAACACTGAAGCTTTCTTT. This sequence encodes CASSLTVNTEAFF.